This entry lists 2 T cell receptor beta chains sequenced from one sample in a study of neurological immune-mediated disorders. TCRdb reprocessed the 5' RACE reads via MiXCR and lists one record per CDR3 protein. The repertoire holds more than 40,000 distinct CDR3 sequences, with under 2% as singletons. Sequencing was carried out using PBMCs. The source of these receptors is a middle-aged woman with multiple sclerosis.

This clonotype has at least ten counts. The V call is TRBV10-3, the J call TRBJ2-2; no clear D. CDR1 ENHRY and CDR2 SYGVKD come from the germline V gene. This CDR3 region has 12 residues. Trimming removed 11 bases at V and 1 base at J, with 8 bases between. As DNA, the CDR3 is TGTGCCGCGTTTGGGAACACCGGGGAGCTGTTTTTT. It is translated as CAAFGNTGELFF.

This clonotype showed up many times. This sequence joins TRBV5-5 and TRBJ2-3; 9 nucleotides line up with TRBD2. Germline CDR1 SGHKS, CDR2 YYEKEE (reference sequence). The CDR3 consists of 15 residues. The V segment lost 2 bases and the J segment 2 bases; nucleotides outside the gene matches: 3. CDR3: CASSFERGATDTQYF. The CDR3 DNA is TGTGCCAGCAGCTTTGAGCGGGGGGCCACAGATACGCAGTATTTT. The full variable domain, rest sourced from reference TRBV5-5 and TRBJ2-3, is DAGVTQSPTHLIKTRGQQVTLRCSPISGHKSVSWYQQVLGQGPQFIFQYYEKEERGRGNFPDRFSARQFPNYSSELNVNALLLGDSALYLCASSFERGATDTQYFGPGTRLTVL.